Included here is one TCR beta chain sequence, with context. The antigen remains unidentified. The table came from immunoSEQ multiplex PCR; TCRdb's copy has only in-frame clones and leaves some out. The sample lists about 390,000 clones, about nine tenths occurring once. V lost 6 bases, J lost 4 bases, and 9 bases stayed unmatched. This CDR3 is built from 14 residues. Germline CDR1 reads SGHNT; CDR2 reads YYREEE (reference sequence). This entry belongs to a study of Ad26.COV2.S vaccination and SARS-CoV-2 variants. General study findings and limits: Non-spike TCR breadth was similar in vaccine and placebo recipients.

The sample's treatment: around 19 received Ad26.COV2.S at low or high dose, single or two shots; 5 received placebo; per-sample allocation not given. After the first vaccine or placebo injection, samples were drawn on day 63. The input for sequencing was peripheral blood, taken in a trial of Ad26.COV2.S vaccine versus placebo. The chain carries TRBV5-4 and TRBJ1-2, with 7 bases matching TRBD1. This clonotype originated in a person between 18 and 59 years old who received the Ad26.COV2.S COVID-19 vaccine or a placebo. The CDR3 DNA reads TGTGCCAGCAACCAACAGGGGCGGGTCTATGGCTACACCTTC. Translating it yields CASNQQGRVYGYTF.